This TCR beta chain emerged from a study of T-cell reconstitution after alpha-beta-depleted transplantation in children. Broader study findings: Recipient T cells and thymic progenitors that survived gave rise to the high TCRbeta diversity observed at day 60 in some patients.

The CDR3 totals 17 residues. The germline V gene has CDR1 SGHRS and CDR2 YFSETQ. After removal of 7 bases from V and 1 base from J, the junction contained 12 bases not matched to a gene. This clonotype was recorded a few times. The target antigen is unknown. Preparation of the TCRbeta library involved a method that used unique molecular identifiers. TCRdb itself ran the PCR reads through MiXCR, one entry per CDR3 protein. The repertoire holds some 300,000 distinct CDR3 sequences, with roughly 9.1% as singletons. The clonotype originates from a boy younger than two with acute myeloid leukemia, due to receive a stem cell transplant. The specimen was PBMCs, collected before TCRalphabeta/CD19-depleted stem cell transplant. The rearrangement links TRBV5-1 to TRBJ2-4; 9 bases match TRBD2. The CDR3 spells CASPSRGGRGAKNIQYF. In nucleotides, the CDR3 is TGCGCCAGCCCCTCGCGGGGGGGCCGGGGGGCCAAAAACATTCAGTACTTC.